Described below is a single TCR beta chain sequence and its context. The Seattle patients joined while their infection was active and were tracked longitudinally afterward. The sample originates from a study of blood T cell repertoires in COVID-19. The overall study: The United States, Italy and Spain provided the acute and convalescent COVID-19 samples. T cells, B-cell-depleted T cells, or PBMCs provided the cDNA or gDNA that served as material.

The CDR3 is 15 amino acids. The ends lost 0 bases at V and 0 bases at J; junction bases unmatched: 1. The germline V gene has CDR1 MNHNS and CDR2 SASEGT. As originally analysed: Amplification of reference gene primers was used by the study to estimate nucleated cell counts. The data were produced by immunoSEQ multiplex PCR, yet TCRdb's version contains in-frame clones alone and is incomplete. The V and J calls and clone size are taken from that table; D and trimming were inferred from the DNA. The data contain 200,000 to 300,000 clones, approximately 92% of them seen just once; the ten biggest clones take up approximately 2.6%.

The TCR comes from a person aged 18-30 years with COVID-19, enrolled during active disease. The sequencing sample was made of peripheral blood. The V gene is TRBV6-1, the J gene TRBJ1-1; TRBD1 aligns across 7 bases. The CDR3 reads CASSEATGMNTEAFF. In DNA, the CDR3 is TGTGCCAGCAGTGAAGCGACAGGGATGAACACTGAAGCTTTCTTT.